These 17 T cell receptor beta chains were sequenced from one sample in a study of PD-L1 blockade in urothelial cancer. Sequencing was performed with immunoSEQ multiplex PCR; in TCRdb, only in-frame clones are kept and a portion is missing. The sample includes about 91,000 clones, more than 85% seen only once; the top ten take 8.5% to 9.5%. The specimen comprised PBMCs, sampled around atezolizumab (anti-PD-L1) treatment. Receptor source: a man between 60 and 70 years old with urothelial cancer.

V is TRBV23-1 and J is TRBJ1-5, with 7 nucleotides matching TRBD1. Being an ORF, TRBV23-1 has a function that is uncertain. The CDR3 length is 14 residues. V lost 7 bases to trimming and J lost 3 bases; unmatched junction nucleotides: 6. The CDR3 loop is CASTHDRDNQPQHF. The CDR3 DNA reads as TGCGCCAGCACCCACGACAGGGACAATCAGCCCCAGCATTTT.

V gene TRBV5-6 combines with J gene TRBJ1-2; the D is unclear. The CDR3 is made up of 15 amino acids. Germline loops: CDR1 SGHDT, CDR2 YYEEEE. V lost 1 base and J lost 4, with 14 bases in between. CDR3 DNA: TGTGCCAGCAGCTTGAATGCGGTATTGGCCTATGGCTACACCTTC. It codes for CASSLNAVLAYGYTF.

This rearrangement joins TRBV6-1 to TRBJ2-3; D perhaps matches TRBD2 (6 bases). The CDR3 totals 15 residues. The V gene's germline CDR1 is MNHNS and CDR2 SASEGT. Trimming took 1 base from V and 8 from J, leaving 16 bases between them. The CDR3 reads CASSEVGGRWGTQYF. The DNA of the CDR3 is TGTGCCAGCAGTGAAGTGGGGGGTCGATGGGGTACGCAGTATTTT.

This clone was seen more than once but under ten times. The chain carries TRBV27 and TRBJ2-2; a possible D gene is TRBD1 (6 bases). Between the trimmed V and J ends, which lost 6 bases and 4 bases, there was a span of 12 bases. Germline loops: CDR1 MNHEY, CDR2 SMNVEV (reference sequence). CDR3 length: 14 amino acids. The CDR3 region has the DNA TGTGCCAGCAGCATACAGGGATCCACCGGGGAGCTGTTTTTT. It encodes CASSIQGSTGELFF.

The chain recombines TRBV18 with TRBJ2-7, with a tentative D call TRBD2 (5 bases). The germline V gene has CDR1 KGHSH and CDR2 LQKENI. This CDR3 comprises 15 residues. V lost 6 bases and J lost 1, with 16 bases in between. This CDR3 reads CASSSLATKSYEQYF. The CDR3 nucleotides read TGTGCCAGCTCGAGTCTAGCTACAAAATCCTACGAGCAGTACTTC.

Only one count was recorded for this clone. The V call is TRBV7-2, the J call TRBJ2-1, with 14 bases lining up with TRBD2. From germline, CDR1 is SGHTA and CDR2 FQGNSA. The CDR3 has 15 residues. J lost 3 bases, V lost 5 bases, and 0 bases had no gene match. The CDR3 loop is CASSGTSGSYNEQFF. The CDR3 DNA sequence: TGTGCCAGCAGCGGGACTAGCGGGAGCTACAATGAGCAGTTCTTC.

The chain recombines TRBV4-3 with TRBJ2-4; 7 nucleotides align to TRBD1. The CDR3 covers 16 residues. CDR1 and CDR2 from the germline V gene are LGHNA and YSLEER. With V trimmed by 3 bases and J by 9 bases, 14 bases remained unmatched. This chain's CDR3 is CASSQSTGASLSIQYF. DNA for the CDR3: TGCGCCAGCAGCCAGTCAACAGGGGCCTCTTTAAGCATTCAGTACTTC.

The chain combines TRBV27 with TRBJ2-3; possible D gene TRBD2, 6 bases. The CDR3 length is 14 residues. Per the germline V gene, CDR1 is MNHEY and CDR2 is SMNVEV (reference sequence). V was cut by 2 bases and J by 5 bases, with 11 bases left in between. The CDR3: CASSLIRGKDTQYF. In DNA, the CDR3 is TGTGCCAGCAGTTTAATACGGGGGAAAGATACGCAGTATTTT.

J is TRBJ2-1 and V is TRBV15; 8 nucleotides agree with TRBD2. Germline CDR1 is LNHNV and CDR2 is YYDKDF (reference sequence). The junction had 11 bases not matched to a gene; V was cut back by 1 base and J by 9 bases. This CDR3 region has 16 residues. Here the CDR3 reads CATSRGNSGNKPEQFF. CDR3 nucleotides: TGTGCCACCAGCAGAGGAAATAGCGGGAACAAACCTGAGCAGTTCTTC.

V is TRBV27 and J is TRBJ2-3; D may be TRBD1 (7 bases). Germline CDR1 is MNHEY and CDR2 is SMNVEV (reference sequence). Trimming stripped 9 bases from V and 0 bases from J, with 13 bases between. The CDR3 consists of 14 residues. This CDR3 reads CARTGEESTDTQYF. The CDR3 DNA follows: TGTGCCAGAACAGGGGAGGAGAGCACAGATACGCAGTATTTT.

V usage is TRBV6-4 and J usage is TRBJ1-5, with TRBD1 as a possible D gene (6 bases). The CDR3 spans 17 residues. The V gene's germline CDR1 is MRHNA and CDR2 SNTAGT. Trimming shortened V by 7 bases and J by 6 bases, and 25 bases separated the two germline ends. Here the CDR3 reads CASNSPTGLYTSQPQHF. CDR3 in DNA: TGTGCCAGCAATTCTCCGACAGGCCTCTATACCAGTCAGCCCCAGCATTTT.

This chain connects TRBV7-2 to TRBJ1-1, with 8 nucleotides matching TRBD1. The germline V gene encodes CDR1 SGHTA and CDR2 FQGNSA. Unmatched junction bases numbered 9, after V lost 1 base and J lost 5 bases. The CDR3 contains 16 residues. The CDR3 DNA reads as TGTGCCAGCAGCTTAGTGGGGCAGGGGGCAGGTACTGAAGCTTTCTTT. This translates into CASSLVGQGAGTEAFF.

This chain connects TRBV30 to TRBJ2-7; D unresolved. This CDR3 contains 16 residues. Germline V gene sequence: CDR1 GTSNPN, CDR2 SVGIG (reference sequence). The V end lost 4 bases, the J end lost 3 bases, and 22 bases lay between the germline ends. CDR3 amino acids: CAWIPQSVTNGYEQYF. The CDR3 coding sequence is TGTGCCTGGATCCCCCAATCGGTAACTAATGGCTACGAGCAGTACTTC.

The V and J genes are TRBV29-1 and TRBJ2-2; D is perhaps TRBD1 (6 bases). In germline, CDR1 is SQVTM, CDR2 ANQGSEA. V was cut by 4 bases and J by 4 bases, with 10 bases left in between. The CDR3 totals 13 residues. DNA of the CDR3: TGCAGCGTTGGACAGGCCTTCACCGGGGAGCTGTTTTTT. This sequence encodes CSVGQAFTGELFF.

The chain is built from TRBV2 and TRBJ1-5; D possibly corresponds to TRBD1 (5 bases). This CDR3 is built from 14 residues. V lost 11 bases, J lost 3 bases, and 17 bases lay in between. Germline CDR1 reads SNHLY; CDR2 reads FYNNEI. CDR3 loop: CARGLGGDNQPQHF. CDR3 DNA: TGTGCCCGCGGGTTGGGGGGGGACAATCAGCCCCAGCATTTT.

This chain connects TRBV7-2 to TRBJ1-5, with D possibly being TRBD1 (5 bases). Germline CDR1 is SGHTA and CDR2 is FQGNSA. V lost 1 base and J 7 bases, leaving 14 bases between the germline ends. The CDR3 has 15 residues. The CDR3 nucleotides read TGTGCCAGCAGCTTAGTTCCAGGGTTGGGACAGCCCCAGCATTTT. Translation: CASSLVPGLGQPQHF.

The V and J genes are TRBV18 and TRBJ2-2; 9 bases match TRBD1. Germline CDR1 is KGHSH and CDR2 is LQKENI. This CDR3 has 16 amino acids. With 4 bases clipped from V and 3 bases from J, the junction kept 6 bases outside the gene matches. CDR3 residues: CASSQLQGADTGELFF. CDR3 nucleotides: TGTGCCAGCTCACAACTACAGGGGGCCGACACCGGGGAGCTGTTTTTT.